The 3 T cell receptor beta chains given below trace back to one sample, sequenced in a study of control samples from healthy donors and cancer patients. Assay used: immunoSEQ multiplex PCR; TCRdb lists only in-frame clones, some missing. The sample lists around 110,000 clones, over 90% occurring once. The sample taken for sequencing was blood. The receptor set was obtained from a young man in good health.

This clone has just a few counts. The V and J genes are TRBV5-1 and TRBJ1-3; perhaps TRBD1 as D (5 bases). There are 13 residues in the CDR3. Trimming cost V 3 bases and J 4 bases, with 8 bases left between them. Germline CDR1 is SGHRS and CDR2 is YFSETQ. CDR3 sequence reads: CASSSNRGNTIYF. CDR3 coding DNA: TGCGCCAGCAGCTCTAACAGGGGAAACACCATATATTTT.

V gene TRBV24-1 combines with J gene TRBJ2-5; D might be TRBD2 (6 bases). Trimming cost V 2 bases and J 4 bases, with 10 bases left between them. The CDR3 spans 14 residues. CDR1 and CDR2 from the germline V gene are KGHDR and SFDVKD. The CDR3 DNA is TGTGCCACCAGTGATTCGGAGGGCCGAGAGACCCAGTACTTC. Protein product: CATSDSEGRETQYF.

This clone occurred once. The V and J genes are TRBV6-1 and TRBJ2-3; TRBD1 might be the D (6 bases). Germline loops: CDR1 MNHNS, CDR2 SASEGT. The length of the CDR3 is 15 residues. V was cut by 3 bases and J by 2 bases, with 12 bases left in between. The DNA for the CDR3 is TGTGCCAGCAGTGATTCAGGGGTCTCCACAGATACGCAGTATTTT. This codes for CASSDSGVSTDTQYF.